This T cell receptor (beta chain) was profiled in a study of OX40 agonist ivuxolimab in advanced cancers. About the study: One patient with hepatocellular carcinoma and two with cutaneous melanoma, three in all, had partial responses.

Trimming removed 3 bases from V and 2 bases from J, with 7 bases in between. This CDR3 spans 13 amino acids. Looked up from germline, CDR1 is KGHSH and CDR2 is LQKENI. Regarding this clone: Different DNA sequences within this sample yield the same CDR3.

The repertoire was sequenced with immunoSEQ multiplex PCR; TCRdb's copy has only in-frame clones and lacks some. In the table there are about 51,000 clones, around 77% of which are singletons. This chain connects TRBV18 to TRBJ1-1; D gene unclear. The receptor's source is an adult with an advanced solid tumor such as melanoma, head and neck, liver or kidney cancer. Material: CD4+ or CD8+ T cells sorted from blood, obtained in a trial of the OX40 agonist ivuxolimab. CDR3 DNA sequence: TGTGCCAGCTCACCCGGGGAAAACACTGAAGCTTTCTTT. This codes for CASSPGENTEAFF.